Listed below are T cell receptor beta chains from one sample, sequenced in a study of control samples from healthy donors and cancer patients. Assay: immunoSEQ multiplex PCR; the TCRdb copy retains only in-frame clones and omits some. The sample has approximately 87,000 clones; roughly 91% are singletons. Sequencing was performed on blood. The origin of the receptors is a man aged 50 to 60 in good health. Both conserved end residues are part of each CDR3. Fields, in order: J gene, V gene, clone size, D gene, CDR3 protein, CDR3 DNA. The D gene is left open where the match is weak. Not every row has a clone size; where given, it reads once, few, many or a size class.

>TRBJ1-6|TRBV5-1|NA|TRBD1
CASRQTVGTGNSPLHF
TGCGCCAGCAGGCAAACCGTCGGGACAGGCAATTCACCCCTCCACTTT
>TRBJ2-2|TRBV3-1/TRBV3-2|NA|TRBD2
CASSRGGNTGELFF
TGTGCCAGCAGCCGCGGGGGGAACACCGGGGAGCTGTTTTTT
>TRBJ2-7|TRBV6-2/TRBV6-3|once|NA
CASSRRGRAYEQYF
TGTGCCAGCAGTCGGAGGGGGCGAGCCTACGAGCAGTACTTC
>TRBJ2-6|TRBV2|NA|NA
CASSEGGSMVRVLTF
TGTGCCAGCAGTGAAGGGGGAAGTATGGTCAGGGTCCTGACTTTC
>TRBJ2-3|TRBV5-1|NA|NA
CASSFRGTGTDTQYF
TGCGCCAGCAGCTTTCGGGGGACAGGCACAGATACGCAGTATTTT
>TRBJ2-1|TRBV11-2|NA|NA
CASSWTGTQGYNEQFF
TGTGCCAGCAGCTGGACCGGGACCCAAGGGTACAATGAGCAGTTCTTC
>TRBJ2-2|TRBV10-1|NA|NA
CASTYEVQAGELFF
TGCGCCAGCACGTACGAGGTGCAGGCCGGGGAGCTGTTTTTT
>TRBJ1-4|TRBV11-2|once|NA
CASSLLLGVSLTGKLFF
TGTGCCAGCAGCTTACTTCTGGGCGTCAGCCTTACGGGGAAACTGTTTTTT
>TRBJ1-5|TRBV7-9|NA|NA
CASSLAASNQPQHF
TGTGCCAGCAGCTTAGCAGCGAGCAATCAGCCCCAGCATTTT
>TRBJ2-7|TRBV7-2|NA|TRBD1
CASSLRQGPTYEQYF
TGTGCCAGCAGCCTCAGACAGGGGCCCACCTACGAGCAGTACTTC
>TRBJ2-3|TRBV7-9|NA|NA
CASSLAQGTDTQYF
TGTGCCAGCAGCTTAGCCCAGGGCACAGATACGCAGTATTTT
>TRBJ1-4|TRBV3-1/TRBV3-2|NA|TRBD1
CASSSRQGNEKLFF
TGTGCCAGCAGCTCTCGACAGGGAAACGAAAAACTGTTTTTT
>TRBJ1-1|TRBV19|NA|TRBD1
CASSPWDRGNTEAFF
TGTGCCAGTAGTCCATGGGACAGGGGGAACACTGAAGCTTTCTTT
>TRBJ2-1|TRBV5-1|NA|NA
CASTGTTNNEQFF
TGCGCCAGCACCGGGACCACGAACAATGAGCAGTTCTTC